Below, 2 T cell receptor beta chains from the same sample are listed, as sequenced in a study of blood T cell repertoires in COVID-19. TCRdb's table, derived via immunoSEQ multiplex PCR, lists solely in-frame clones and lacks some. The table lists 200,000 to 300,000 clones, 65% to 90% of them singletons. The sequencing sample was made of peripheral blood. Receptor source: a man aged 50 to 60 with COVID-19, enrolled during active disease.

This chain's CDR3 is CASSPGIAGHTGELFF. The CDR3 nucleotides read TGTGCCAGCAGCCCCGGGATAGCGGGCCACACCGGGGAGCTGTTTTTT. V and J are TRBV27 and TRBJ2-2; 7 bases agree with TRBD2. V dropped 6 bases and J dropped 3; count of bases not matched to a gene: 10. The CDR3 consists of 16 residues. CDR1 MNHEY and CDR2 SMNVEV come from the germline V gene (reference sequence).

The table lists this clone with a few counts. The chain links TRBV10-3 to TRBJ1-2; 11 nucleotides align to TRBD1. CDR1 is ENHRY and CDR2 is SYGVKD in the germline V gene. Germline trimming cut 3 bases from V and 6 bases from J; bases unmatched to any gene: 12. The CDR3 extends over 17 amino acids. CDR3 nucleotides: TGTGCCATCAGTGATGGGGGACAGGGGGTTTTTTTCGATGGCTACACCTTC. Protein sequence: CAISDGGQGVFFDGYTF.